This T cell receptor (beta chain) originates from a study of blood T cell repertoires in COVID-19. For the study at large: Sources were T cells, B-cell-depleted T cells, or PBMCs; the material itself was cDNA or gDNA.

Authors' data handling: Nucleated cell counts were estimated from reference gene primer amplification. Some clones are missing from TCRdb's copy, which holds only in-frame ones; the method was immunoSEQ multiplex PCR. The V and J calls and the clone size are those of that table, but D and trimming were determined from the DNA. Of under 150,000 clones listed, roughly 80% are singletons. There are 14 residues in the CDR3. Trimming pared 1 base from V and 4 bases from J, leaving 9 bases between. CDR1 and CDR2 from the germline V gene are LGHDT and YNNKEL (reference sequence). The TCR comes from a man aged 45-65 years with active or convalescent COVID-19. This chain uses TRBV3-1 (or the pseudogene TRBV3-2) with TRBJ2-3; D uncertain. The sample was peripheral blood. The CDR3 sequence: CASSQARVADTQYF. CDR3 nucleotide sequence: TGTGCCAGCAGCCAAGCCCGGGTGGCAGATACGCAGTATTTT.